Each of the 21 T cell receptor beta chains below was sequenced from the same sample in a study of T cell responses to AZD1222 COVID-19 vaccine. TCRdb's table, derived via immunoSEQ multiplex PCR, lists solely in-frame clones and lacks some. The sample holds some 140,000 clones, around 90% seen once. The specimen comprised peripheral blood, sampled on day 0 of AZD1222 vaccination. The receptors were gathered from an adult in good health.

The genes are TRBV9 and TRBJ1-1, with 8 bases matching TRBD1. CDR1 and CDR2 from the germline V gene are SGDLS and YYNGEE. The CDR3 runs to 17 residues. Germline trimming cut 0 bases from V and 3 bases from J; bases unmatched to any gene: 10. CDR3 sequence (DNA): TGTGCCAGCAGCGTAGCGACAGGGGCCGCGCAGGACACTGAAGCTTTCTTT. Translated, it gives CASSVATGAAQDTEAFF.

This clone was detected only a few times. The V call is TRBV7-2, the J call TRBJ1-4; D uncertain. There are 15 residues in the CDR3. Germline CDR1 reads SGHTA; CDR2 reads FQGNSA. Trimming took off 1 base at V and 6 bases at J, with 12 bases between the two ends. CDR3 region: CASSLVASGDEKLFF. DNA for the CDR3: TGTGCCAGCAGCTTAGTGGCATCCGGGGATGAAAAACTGTTTTTT. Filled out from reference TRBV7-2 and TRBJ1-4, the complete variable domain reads GAGVSQSPSNKVTEKGKDVELRCDPISGHTALYWYRQSLGQGLEFLIYFQGNSAPDKSGLPSDRFSAERTGGSVSTLTIQRTQQEDSAVYLCASSLVASGDEKLFFGSGTQLSVL.

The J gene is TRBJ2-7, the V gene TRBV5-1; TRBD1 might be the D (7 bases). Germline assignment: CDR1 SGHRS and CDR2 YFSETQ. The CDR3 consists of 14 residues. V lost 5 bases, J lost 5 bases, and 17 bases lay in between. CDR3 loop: CASRPRQGGNEQYF. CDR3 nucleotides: TGCGCCAGCAGACCGAGACAGGGCGGGAACGAGCAGTACTTC.

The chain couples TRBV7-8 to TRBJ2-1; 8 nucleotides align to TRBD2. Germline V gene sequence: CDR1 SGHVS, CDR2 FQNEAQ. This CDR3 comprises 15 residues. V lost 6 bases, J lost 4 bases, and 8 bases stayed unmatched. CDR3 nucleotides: TGTGCCAGCAGTCACACTAGCGGTATGTACAATGAGCAGTTCTTC. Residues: CASSHTSGMYNEQFF.

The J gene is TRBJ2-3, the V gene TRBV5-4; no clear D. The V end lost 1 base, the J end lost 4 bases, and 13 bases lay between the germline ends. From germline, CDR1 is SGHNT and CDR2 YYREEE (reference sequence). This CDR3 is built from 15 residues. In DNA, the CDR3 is TGTGCCAGCAGCTTGAACGTTGGGGTCTCAGATACGCAGTATTTT. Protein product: CASSLNVGVSDTQYF.

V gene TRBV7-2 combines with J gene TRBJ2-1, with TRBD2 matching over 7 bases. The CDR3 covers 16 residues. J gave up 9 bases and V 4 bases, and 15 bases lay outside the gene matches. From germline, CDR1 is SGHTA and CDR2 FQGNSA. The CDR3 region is CASSYAGSGSPPEQFF. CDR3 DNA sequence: TGTGCCAGCAGCTATGCCGGTAGCGGGTCCCCGCCTGAGCAGTTCTTC. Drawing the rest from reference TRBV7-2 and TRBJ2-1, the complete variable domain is GAGVSQSPSNKVTEKGKDVELRCDPISGHTALYWYRQSLGQGLEFLIYFQGNSAPDKSGLPSDRFSAERTGGSVSTLTIQRTQQEDSAVYLCASSYAGSGSPPEQFFGPGTRLTVL.

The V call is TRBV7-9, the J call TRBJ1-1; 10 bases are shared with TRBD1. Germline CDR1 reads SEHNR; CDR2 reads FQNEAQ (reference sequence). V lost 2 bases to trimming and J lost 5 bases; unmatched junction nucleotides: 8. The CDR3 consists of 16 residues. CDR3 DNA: TGTGCCAGCAGCTTATCAGGACAGGGGGGTGGAACTGAAGCTTTCTTT. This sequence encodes CASSLSGQGGGTEAFF.

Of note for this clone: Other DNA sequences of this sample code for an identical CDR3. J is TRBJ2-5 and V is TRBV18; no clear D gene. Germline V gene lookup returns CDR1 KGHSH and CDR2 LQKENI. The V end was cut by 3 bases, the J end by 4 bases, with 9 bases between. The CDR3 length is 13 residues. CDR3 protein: CASSPPRGETQYF. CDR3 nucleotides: TGTGCCAGCTCACCCCCTAGAGGAGAGACCCAGTACTTC.

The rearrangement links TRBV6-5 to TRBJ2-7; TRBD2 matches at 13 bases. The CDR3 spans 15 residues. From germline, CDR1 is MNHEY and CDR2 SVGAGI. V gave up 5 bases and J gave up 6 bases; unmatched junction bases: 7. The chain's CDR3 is CASSPGLAGASEQYF. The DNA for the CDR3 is TGTGCCAGCAGTCCTGGACTAGCGGGAGCCAGCGAGCAGTACTTC.

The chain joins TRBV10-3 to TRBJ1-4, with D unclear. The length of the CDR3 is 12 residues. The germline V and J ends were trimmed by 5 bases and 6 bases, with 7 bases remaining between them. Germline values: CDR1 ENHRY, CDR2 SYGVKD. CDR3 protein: CAISTSDEKLFF. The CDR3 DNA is TGTGCCATCAGTACCTCGGATGAAAAACTGTTTTTT.

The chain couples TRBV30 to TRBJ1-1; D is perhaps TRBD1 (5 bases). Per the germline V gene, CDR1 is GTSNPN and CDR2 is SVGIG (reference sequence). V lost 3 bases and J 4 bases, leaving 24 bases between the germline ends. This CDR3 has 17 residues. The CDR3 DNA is TGTGCCTGGAGCCCCACTCGGGGCCGCCTTGATGGCACTGAAGCTTTCTTT. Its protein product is CAWSPTRGRLDGTEAFF.

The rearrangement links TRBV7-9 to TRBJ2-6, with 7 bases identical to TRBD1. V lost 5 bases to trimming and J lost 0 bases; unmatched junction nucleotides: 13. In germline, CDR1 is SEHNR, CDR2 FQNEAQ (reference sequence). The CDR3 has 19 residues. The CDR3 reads CASSPPQGQQNSGANVLTF. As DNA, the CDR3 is TGTGCCAGCAGCCCTCCCCAGGGACAGCAAAACTCTGGGGCCAACGTCCTGACTTTC. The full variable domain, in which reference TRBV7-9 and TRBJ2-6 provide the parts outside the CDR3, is DTGVSQNPRHKITKRGQNVTFRCDPISEHNRLYWYRQTLGQGPEFLTYFQNEAQLEKSRLLSDRFSAERPKGSFSTLEIQRTEQGDSAMYLCASSPPQGQQNSGANVLTFGAGSRLTVL.

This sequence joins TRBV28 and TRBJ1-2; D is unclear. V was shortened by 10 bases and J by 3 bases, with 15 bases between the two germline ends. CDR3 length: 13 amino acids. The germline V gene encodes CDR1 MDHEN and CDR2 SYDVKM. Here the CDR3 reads CAITQAADYGYTF. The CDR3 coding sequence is TGTGCCATCACTCAGGCGGCAGACTATGGCTACACCTTC.

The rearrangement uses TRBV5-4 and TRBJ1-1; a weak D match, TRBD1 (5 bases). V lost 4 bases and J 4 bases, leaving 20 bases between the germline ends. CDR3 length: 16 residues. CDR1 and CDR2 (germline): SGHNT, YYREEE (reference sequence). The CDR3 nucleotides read TGTGCCAGCAGCCGGGACCGCAGGGCGTCGAGCACTGAAGCTTTCTTT. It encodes CASSRDRRASSTEAFF. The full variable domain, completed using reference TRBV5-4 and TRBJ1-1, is ETGVTQSPTHLIKTRGQQVTLRCSSQSGHNTVSWYQQALGQGPQFIFQYYREEENGRGNFPPRFSGLQFPNYSSELNVNALELDDSALYLCASSRDRRASSTEAFFGQGTRLTVV.

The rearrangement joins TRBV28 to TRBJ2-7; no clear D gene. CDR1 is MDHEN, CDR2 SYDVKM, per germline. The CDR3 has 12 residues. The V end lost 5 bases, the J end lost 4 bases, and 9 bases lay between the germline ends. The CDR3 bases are TGTGCCAGCAGTCCGATAGAATACGAGCAGTACTTC. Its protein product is CASSPIEYEQYF.

The CDR3 here is CAWTKGPALREQYF. The CDR3 DNA is TGTGCCTGGACCAAGGGACCAGCGTTAAGGGAGCAGTACTTC. The chain employs TRBV30 and TRBJ2-7, with D possibly being TRBD1 or TRBD2 (5 bases each). Germline CDR1 reads GTSNPN; CDR2 reads SVGIG (reference sequence). The CDR3 extends over 14 amino acids. V was shortened by 4 bases and J by 7 bases, with 20 bases between the two germline ends.

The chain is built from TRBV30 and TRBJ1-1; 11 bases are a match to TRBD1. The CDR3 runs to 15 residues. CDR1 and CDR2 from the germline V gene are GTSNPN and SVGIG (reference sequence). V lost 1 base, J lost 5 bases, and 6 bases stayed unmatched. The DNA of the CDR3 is TGTGCCTGGAGTGCCATGGACAGGGGGCTAACTGAAGCTTTCTTT. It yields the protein CAWSAMDRGLTEAFF.

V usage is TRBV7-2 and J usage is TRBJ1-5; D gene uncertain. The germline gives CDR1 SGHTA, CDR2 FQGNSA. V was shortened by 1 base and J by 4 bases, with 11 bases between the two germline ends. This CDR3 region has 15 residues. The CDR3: CASSLVAKSNQPQHF. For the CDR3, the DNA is TGTGCCAGCAGCTTAGTGGCAAAGAGTAATCAGCCCCAGCATTTT. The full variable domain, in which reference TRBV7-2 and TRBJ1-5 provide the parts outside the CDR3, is GAGVSQSPSNKVTEKGKDVELRCDPISGHTALYWYRQSLGQGLEFLIYFQGNSAPDKSGLPSDRFSAERTGGSVSTLTIQRTQQEDSAVYLCASSLVAKSNQPQHFGDGTRLSIL.

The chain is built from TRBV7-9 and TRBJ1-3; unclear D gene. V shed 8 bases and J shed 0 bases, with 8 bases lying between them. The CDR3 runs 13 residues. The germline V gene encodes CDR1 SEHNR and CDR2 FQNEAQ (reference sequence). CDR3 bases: TGTGCCAGCCAGCCGAGCTCTGGAAACACCATATATTTT. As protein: CASQPSSGNTIYF. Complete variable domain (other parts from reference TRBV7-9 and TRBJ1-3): DTGVSQNPRHKITKRGQNVTFRCDPISEHNRLYWYRQTLGQGPEFLTYFQNEAQLEKSRLLSDRFSAERPKGSFSTLEIQRTEQGDSAMYLCASQPSSGNTIYFGEGSWLTVV.

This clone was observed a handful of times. CDR3 in amino acids: CASSLHSGSNQPQHF. CDR3 coding DNA: TGTGCCAGCAGTCTTCACTCGGGGAGCAATCAGCCCCAGCATTTT. The V and J genes are TRBV6-5 and TRBJ1-5; D is unresolved. The germline V gene has CDR1 MNHEY and CDR2 SVGAGI. Trimming removed 5 bases at V and 1 base at J, with 12 bases between. CDR3 length: 15 residues.

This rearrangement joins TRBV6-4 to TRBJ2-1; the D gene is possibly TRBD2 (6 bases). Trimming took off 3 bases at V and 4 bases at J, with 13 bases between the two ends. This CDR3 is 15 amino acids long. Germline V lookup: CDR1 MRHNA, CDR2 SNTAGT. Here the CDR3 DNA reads TGTGCCAGCAGTGAAAGGGACTCGCGGTACAATGAGCAGTTCTTC. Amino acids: CASSERDSRYNEQFF.